Following are 22 T cell receptor beta chains from one sample sequenced in a study of T-cell memory formation after mild COVID-19 (dated by TCRdb to the early 2020s). Library preparation used 5' RACE. Sequencing was carried out with an Illumina NovaSeq 6000. TCRdb took the public reads, trimmed them with fastp at Q25, ran MiXCR for clone calling and kept in-frame beta chains. All rows with the same CDR3 protein become a single entry with the most common DNA and genes. The sample table contains more than 9,500 distinct CDR3 sequences; only one count was recorded for about 14% of them. 55% of the sample rests with the top ten. The sequenced sample was PBMCs or a T cell subset sorted from them (not recorded which). The receptors shown here come from a man aged 18 to 30 who had mild COVID-19 (a few samples of this study predate the infection). The sample titles of this study are shuffled in the database, so cell type and time point are left out; the donor was told from shared clones.

The chain links TRBV15 to TRBJ2-3; D gene uncertain. V dropped 0 bases and J dropped 10 bases, with 5 bases sitting between them. Per the germline V gene, CDR1 is LNHNV and CDR2 is YYDKDF (reference sequence). CDR3 size: 11 residues. The CDR3 DNA reads as TGTGCCACCAGCAGAGAATCCTCGCAGTATTTT. Its translation is CATSRESSQYF.

This clonotype was recorded at least ten times. V gene TRBV15 combines with J gene TRBJ2-1; TRBD2 aligns across 11 bases. The CDR3 sequence is 16 residues long. Germline CDR1 reads LNHNV; CDR2 reads YYDKDF (reference sequence). The ends lost 1 base at V and 6 bases at J; junction bases unmatched: 5. The CDR3 DNA reads as TGTGCCACCAGCAGAGCCCCCCTAGCGGGGGGCAATGAGCAGTTCTTC. This translates into CATSRAPLAGGNEQFF.

This clonotype came up a few times. DNA for the CDR3: TGTGCCAGCAGTCAGGGCTCCTACAATGAGCAGTTCTTC. Protein: CASSQGSYNEQFF. The chain carries TRBV6-2 or TRBV6-3 and TRBJ2-1; TRBD1 is a possible D gene (5 bases). The CDR3 consists of 13 residues. V was trimmed by 5 bases and J by 0 bases, leaving 5 bases between them. Germline lookup yields CDR1 MNHEY and CDR2 SVGEGT.

This clonotype is medium-sized within its sample. The chain joins TRBV5-1 to TRBJ2-1; the D gene is possibly TRBD2 (7 bases). The CDR3 loop spans 14 amino acids. Trimming took 6 bases from V and 4 from J, leaving 14 bases between them. Germline values: CDR1 SGHRS, CDR2 YFSETQ. In nucleotides, the CDR3 is TGCGCCAGCACCCCCCGGGGGGCATACAATGAGCAGTTCTTC. Translating gives CASTPRGAYNEQFF. The variable domain in full, completed from reference TRBV5-1 and TRBJ2-1, reads KAGVTQTPRYLIKTRGQQVTLSCSPISGHRSVSWYQQTPGQGLQFLFEYFSETQRNKGNFPGRFSGRQFSNSRSEMNVSTLELGDSALYLCASTPRGAYNEQFFGPGTRLTVL.

This clonotype was seen ten or more times. The chain couples TRBV6-2 or TRBV6-3 to TRBJ1-1; the D is unclear. Germline V lookup: CDR1 MNHEY, CDR2 SVGEGT. Deletions cut 7 bases from V and 1 base from J, with 10 bases between. This CDR3 has 13 amino acids. The DNA for the CDR3 is TGTGCCAGCACCAACGGGAGGAACACTGAAGCTTTCTTT. Its protein is CASTNGRNTEAFF.

There are many counts of this clonotype. The chain recombines TRBV6-5 with TRBJ1-2; 7 bases match TRBD1. Trimming removed 6 bases from V and 4 bases from J; junction bases left unmatched: 8. The CDR3 spans 14 residues. From germline, CDR1 is MNHEY and CDR2 SVGAGI. CDR3 coding DNA: TGTGCCAGCAGCCGATACAGGGGTAGCTATGGCTACACCTTC. This sequence encodes CASSRYRGSYGYTF.

The J gene is TRBJ2-1, the V gene TRBV7-3, with TRBD2 as a possible D gene (7 bases). From germline, CDR1 is SGHTA and CDR2 FQGTGA. The CDR3 loop spans 17 amino acids. Trimming took 4 bases from V and 4 from J, leaving 20 bases between them. The CDR3 protein is CASSSQARGAYYNEQFF. The CDR3 bases are TGTGCCAGCAGCTCTCAAGCACGGGGGGCCTATTACAATGAGCAGTTCTTC.

This clonotype was seen ten or more times. This chain links TRBV12-3 or TRBV12-4 with TRBJ2-1, with D perhaps TRBD1 (6 bases). The CDR3 is 15 residues long. Trimming removed 10 bases at V and 0 bases at J, with 16 bases between. CDR3 nucleotides: TGTGCCACCGGGACACCCTGGCACTCCTACAATGAGCAGTTCTTC. It codes for CATGTPWHSYNEQFF.

The chain recombines TRBV5-1 with TRBJ2-1; D unresolved. The germline gives CDR1 SGHRS, CDR2 YFSETQ. The CDR3 contains 16 residues. V was pared by 5 bases and J by 7 bases, with 22 bases between. The CDR3 nucleotides are TGCGCCAGCAGGGACGATTTTGGGTCTGTCCGAAATGAGCAGTTCTTC. Protein product: CASRDDFGSVRNEQFF.

This clonotype was observed at least ten times. CDR3: CASSHRTGELFF. CDR3 nucleotide sequence: TGCGCCAGCAGCCACCGCACCGGGGAGCTGTTTTTT. V usage is TRBV5-1 and J usage is TRBJ2-2; no clear D. The length of the CDR3 is 12 residues. Germline V gene sequence: CDR1 SGHRS, CDR2 YFSETQ. Trimming left V 4 bases short and J 4 bases short, with 5 bases between.

This chain links TRBV7-3 with TRBJ2-5; TRBD2 agrees at 12 bases. Germline loops: CDR1 SGHTA, CDR2 FQGTGA. CDR3 length equals 17 residues. V lost 5 bases and J lost 5; bases outside the gene matches: 12. The CDR3 region is CASSPGLAGPLGETQYF. DNA for the CDR3: TGTGCCAGCAGCCCGGGACTAGCGGGCCCCCTTGGGGAGACCCAGTACTTC.

This clonotype appeared many times. The chain recombines TRBV4-1 with TRBJ2-3; no firm D call. The CDR3 sequence is 16 residues long. The ends were cut back, 0 bases at V and 0 bases at J, with 10 bases in the middle. In germline, CDR1 is MGHRA, CDR2 YSYEKL. The CDR3 region is CASSQETFPSTDTQYF. The CDR3 DNA sequence: TGCGCCAGCAGCCAAGAAACCTTCCCTAGCACAGATACGCAGTATTTT.

This clonotype appeared many times. The rearrangement uses TRBV7-8 and TRBJ2-7; 11 bases are a match to TRBD2. After removal of 0 bases from V and 2 bases from J, the junction contained 9 bases not matched to a gene. The CDR3 sequence is 18 residues long. Germline lookup yields CDR1 SGHVS and CDR2 FQNEAQ. The chain's CDR3 is CASSLAVIAGGLTYEQYF. DNA of the CDR3: TGTGCCAGCAGCTTAGCGGTGATAGCGGGGGGGCTTACCTACGAGCAGTACTTC.

This clonotype was recorded at least ten times. V is TRBV7-6 and J is TRBJ1-6, with 10 bases that match TRBD1. CDR3 size: 16 residues. Unmatched junction bases numbered 5, after V lost 2 bases and J lost 7 bases. Germline CDR1 is SGHVS and CDR2 is FNYEAQ. In nucleotides, the CDR3 is TGTGCCAGCAGCTTAAACCGGGACAGGGGCAATTCACCCCTCCACTTT. The encoded protein is CASSLNRDRGNSPLHF.

The gene calls are TRBV6-5 and TRBJ2-1; TRBD2 is a possible D gene (6 bases). Germline V gene lookup returns CDR1 MNHEY and CDR2 SVGAGI. The V end lost 8 bases, the J end lost 9 bases, and 17 bases lay between the germline ends. The CDR3 is 13 residues long. CDR3 sequence: CASRGASAGEQFF. The DNA for the CDR3 is TGTGCCAGCCGAGGAGCTAGCGCGGGTGAGCAGTTCTTC.

This clonotype was counted ten times or more. The chain combines TRBV7-9 with TRBJ1-5; possibly TRBD1 for D (5 bases). Germline V CDR1 and CDR2: SEHNR, FQNEAQ (reference sequence). The CDR3 spans 14 residues. Trimming removed 1 base from V and 4 bases from J, with 8 bases in between. Written as DNA, the CDR3 is TGTGCCAGCAGCTTAGAGGCAGGGAATCAGCCCCAGCATTTT. Translated: CASSLEAGNQPQHF.

For this clonotype: The CDR3 carries no conserved terminal phenylalanine or tryptophan, so it likely arises from a read error. It is unclear where the CDR3 begins or ends on the DNA, so no DNA is shown, and the CDR3 is as TCRdb lists it. The CDR3 reads CASSLEPGTGFGVNEQYI. The chain has TRBV11-2 and TRBJ2-1; TRBD1 is the table's D call and was not checked against the DNA. Germline V gene sequence: CDR1 SGHAT, CDR2 FQNNGV. Ends included, the CDR3 has 18 residues.

In its sample, this clonotype was seen many times. The rearrangement joins TRBV5-1 to TRBJ1-2; TRBD1 matches 8 bases. The germline V gene encodes CDR1 SGHRS and CDR2 YFSETQ. This CDR3 has 16 residues. The J segment lost 3 bases and the V segment lost 0 bases, leaving 7 bases of the junction unmatched. The CDR3 nucleotides are TGCGCCAGCAGCTTGGCCCCGGGACAGGTCTACTATGGCTACACCTTC. The encoded protein is CASSLAPGQVYYGYTF.

This clonotype was recorded many times. The chain has TRBV10-3 and TRBJ2-7, with unresolved D. The CDR3 length is 12 residues. Trimming stripped 4 bases from V and 3 bases from J, with 7 bases between. CDR1 is ENHRY, CDR2 SYGVKD, per germline. CDR3 nucleotide sequence: TGTGCCATCAGTGCGAACAGCTACGAGCAGTACGTC. Translation gives CAISANSYEQYV.

On this clonotype: The junction differs from germline at one of its ends, possibly a read error. Written as DNA, the CDR3 is TGCGCCACCCGCCAATGGGGGGGTACGCCCTACGAGCAGTTCTTC. It translates to CATRQWGGTPYEQFF. This chain joins TRBV27 and TRBJ2-7; the match to TRBD2 covers 7 bases. The J call is uncertain, as TRBJ2-1 better fits the DNA end. The CDR3 is 15 residues long. CDR1 and CDR2 from the germline V gene are MNHEY and SMNVEV (reference sequence).

This clonotype was recorded at least ten times. The rearrangement joins TRBV27 to TRBJ2-1; D gene uncertain. V lost 8 bases, J lost 1 base, and 9 bases lay in between. The CDR3 loop spans 13 amino acids. Germline lookup yields CDR1 MNHEY and CDR2 SMNVEV (reference sequence). The CDR3 DNA is TGTGCCAGCTGCTGTGGGTCCTACAATGAGCAGTTCTTC. This sequence encodes CASCCGSYNEQFF.

This clonotype was detected ten times or more. The J gene is TRBJ2-1, the V gene TRBV20-1; 8 bases fit TRBD2. The CDR3 covers 16 residues. The ends lost 3 bases at V and 1 base at J; junction bases unmatched: 8. The germline CDR1 and CDR2 sequences are DFQATT and SNEGSKA (reference sequence). CDR3 amino acids: CSARKGGGGSYNEQFF. The CDR3 DNA follows: TGCAGTGCTAGGAAAGGTGGCGGGGGGTCCTACAATGAGCAGTTCTTC.